The 2 T cell receptor beta chains given below trace back to one sample, sequenced in a study of blood T cell repertoires in COVID-19. Repertoires were generated with immunoSEQ multiplex PCR, while TCRdb's copy carries only in-frame clones and drops some. This table holds 300,000 to 400,000 clones, approximately 88% found once. The sample was PBMCs or T cells enriched from blood (not recorded which). The receptors shown here come from a woman under 40 with acute COVID-19.

The chain is built from TRBV29-1 and TRBJ1-1, with D uncertain. The V gene's germline CDR1 is SQVTM and CDR2 ANQGSEA. Trimming removed 4 bases from V and 5 bases from J, with 14 bases in between. The CDR3 sequence is 13 residues long. CDR3 DNA: TGCAGCGTTGGAGGAGAGGGAGGGACTGAAGCTTTCTTT. Translated: CSVGGEGGTEAFF.

In this sample, this clone turned up a few times. The V call is TRBV6-6, the J call TRBJ1-6; 7 bases agree with TRBD1. CDR1 is MNHNY and CDR2 is SVGAGI in the germline V gene (reference sequence). The V and J ends lost 2 bases and 7 bases, in that order; junction bases with no gene match: 8. The CDR3 sequence is 16 residues long. The CDR3 is CASSYTQGGANSPLHF. CDR3 coding DNA: TGTGCCAGCAGTTACACCCAGGGGGGAGCGAATTCACCCCTCCACTTT.